This TCR beta chain was captured in a study of Ad26.COV2.S vaccination and SARS-CoV-2 variants. There are 17 residues in the CDR3. V lost 5 bases, J lost 0 bases, and 9 bases stayed unmatched. Germline V gene sequence: CDR1 SGHAT, CDR2 FQNNGV. Whole-study results and caveats: Total T cell responses were possibly underestimated by TCR breadth and depth analyses. Vaccinated and placebo-treated recipients had similar non-spike TCR breadth. Recipients given vaccine exceeded placebo recipients in spike-specific TCR breadth. Post-vaccination breadth of spike-specific CD8+ and CD4+ T cell responses was reportedly substantial.

Turning to this clone: Its matching antigen is unknown.

The data were produced by immunoSEQ multiplex PCR, yet TCRdb's version contains in-frame clones alone and is incomplete. Of about 350,000 clones in the sample, about 90% were seen once. The sequence came from a human donor who had recovered from COVID-19. The input for sequencing was peripheral blood, taken after recovery from COVID-19. This chain uses TRBV11-2 with TRBJ2-1; 8 nucleotides match TRBD2. The CDR3 protein is CASSPLAGLLSYNEQFF. The CDR3 DNA is TGTGCCAGCAGCCCTTTAGCGGGATTACTCTCCTACAATGAGCAGTTCTTC.